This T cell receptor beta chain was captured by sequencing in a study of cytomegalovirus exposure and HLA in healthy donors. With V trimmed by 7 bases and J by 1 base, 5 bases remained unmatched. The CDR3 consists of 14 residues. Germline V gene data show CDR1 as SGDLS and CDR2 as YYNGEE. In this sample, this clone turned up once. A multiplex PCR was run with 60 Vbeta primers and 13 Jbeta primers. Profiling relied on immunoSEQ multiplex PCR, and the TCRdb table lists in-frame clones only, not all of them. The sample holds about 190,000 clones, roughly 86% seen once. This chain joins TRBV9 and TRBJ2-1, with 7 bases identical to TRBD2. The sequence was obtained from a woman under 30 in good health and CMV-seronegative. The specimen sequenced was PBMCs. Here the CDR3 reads CASSRGVSYNEQFF. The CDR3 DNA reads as TGTGCCAGCTCTCGGGGGGTGTCCTACAATGAGCAGTTCTTC.